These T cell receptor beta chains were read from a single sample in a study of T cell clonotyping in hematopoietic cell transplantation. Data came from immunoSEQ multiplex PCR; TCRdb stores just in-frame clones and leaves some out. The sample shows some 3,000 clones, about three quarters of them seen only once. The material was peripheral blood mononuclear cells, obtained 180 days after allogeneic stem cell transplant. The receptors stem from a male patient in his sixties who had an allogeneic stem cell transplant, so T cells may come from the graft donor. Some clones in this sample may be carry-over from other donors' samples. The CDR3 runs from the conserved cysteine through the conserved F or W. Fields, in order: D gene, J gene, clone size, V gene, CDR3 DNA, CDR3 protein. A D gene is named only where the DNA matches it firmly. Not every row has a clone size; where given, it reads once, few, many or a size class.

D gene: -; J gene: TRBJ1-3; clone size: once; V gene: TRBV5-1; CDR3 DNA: TGCGCCAGCAGCTCCACACGACTGGGCTCTGGAAACACCATATATTTT; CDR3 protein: CASSSTRLGSGNTIYF
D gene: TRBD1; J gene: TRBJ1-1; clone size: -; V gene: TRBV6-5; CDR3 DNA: TGTGCCAGCAGTTATAGGGGACAGGGGACCACTGAAGCTTTCTTT; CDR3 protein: CASSYRGQGTTEAFF
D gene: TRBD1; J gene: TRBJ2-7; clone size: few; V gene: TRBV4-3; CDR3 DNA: TGCGCCAGCAGCCGATCACAGGGGGGCGAGCAGTACTTC; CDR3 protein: CASSRSQGGEQYF
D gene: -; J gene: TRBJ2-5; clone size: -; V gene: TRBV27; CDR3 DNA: TGTGCCAGCAGTAGACGGGGGTCCTCCCGGGGGGAGACCCAGTACTTC; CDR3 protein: CASSRRGSSRGETQYF
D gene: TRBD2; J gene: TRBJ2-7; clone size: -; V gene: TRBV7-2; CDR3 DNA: TGTGCCAGCAGCTTAGTCGCGGCGGGAGCCTACGAGCAGTACTTC; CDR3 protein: CASSLVAAGAYEQYF
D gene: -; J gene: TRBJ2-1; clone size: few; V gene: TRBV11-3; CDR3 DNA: TGTGCCAGCAGCTTAGGCTTTAGTAATGAGCAGTTCTTC; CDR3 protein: CASSLGFSNEQFF
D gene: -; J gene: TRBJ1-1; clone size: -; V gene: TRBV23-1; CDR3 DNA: TGCGCCAGCAGTTCCTGCTTGGCAGAGAACACTGAAGCTTTCTTT; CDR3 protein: CASSSCLAENTEAFF
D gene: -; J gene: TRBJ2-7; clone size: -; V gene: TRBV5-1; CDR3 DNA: TGCGCCAGCAGCTTCCCGGGGGCCCCATCCGAGCAGTACTTC; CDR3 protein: CASSFPGAPSEQYF
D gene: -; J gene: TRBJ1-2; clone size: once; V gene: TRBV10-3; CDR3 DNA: TGTGCCATCCGGAGCTCTCTGAACTCTGGCTACACCTTC; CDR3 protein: CAIRSSLNSGYTF
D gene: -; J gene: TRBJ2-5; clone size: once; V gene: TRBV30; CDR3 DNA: TGTGCCTGGAGTGCCGAACCCGAAGAGACCCAGTACTTC; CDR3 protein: CAWSAEPEETQYF
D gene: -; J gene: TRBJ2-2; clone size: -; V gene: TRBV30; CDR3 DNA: TGTGCCTGGAGTCCCACGTCATGGGGCGGGGAGCTGTTTTTT; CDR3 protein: CAWSPTSWGGELFF
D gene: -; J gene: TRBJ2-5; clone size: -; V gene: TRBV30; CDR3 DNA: TGTGCCTGGAGTGACCCAGGGCTAAGGGAGACCCAGTACTTC; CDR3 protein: CAWSDPGLRETQYF
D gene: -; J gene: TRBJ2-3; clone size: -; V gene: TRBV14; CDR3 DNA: TGTGCCAGCGGCGGGTCTGGTACGCAGTATTTT; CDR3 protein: CASGGSGTQYF
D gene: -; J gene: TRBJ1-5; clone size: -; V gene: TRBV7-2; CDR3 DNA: TGTGCCAGCAGCCCCGGGAGGGGGGCCCAGCCCCAGCATTTT; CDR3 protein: CASSPGRGAQPQHF
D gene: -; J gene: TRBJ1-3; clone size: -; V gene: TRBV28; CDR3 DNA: TGTGCCAGTCATCAGGGTTCTGGAAACACCATATATTTT; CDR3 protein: CASHQGSGNTIYF
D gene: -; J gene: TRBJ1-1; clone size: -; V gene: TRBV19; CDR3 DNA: TGTGCCAGTACCCAACTTAGGGGCAGGGACACTGAAGCTTTCTTT; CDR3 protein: CASTQLRGRDTEAFF
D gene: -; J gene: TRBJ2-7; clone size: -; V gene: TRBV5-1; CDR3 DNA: TGCGCCAGCAGCACCGGGACAAGCTCCTACGAGCAGTACTTC; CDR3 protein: CASSTGTSSYEQYF
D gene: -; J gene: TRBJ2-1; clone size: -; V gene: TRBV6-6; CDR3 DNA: TGTGCCAGCAGCCCCGGGACTCTCGGCTACAATGAGCAGTTCTTC; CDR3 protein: CASSPGTLGYNEQFF
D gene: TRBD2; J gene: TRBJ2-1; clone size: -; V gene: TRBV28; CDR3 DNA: TGTGCCAGCAGGAGCGGGAGTTCCTACAATGAGCAGTTCTTC; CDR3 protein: CASRSGSSYNEQFF
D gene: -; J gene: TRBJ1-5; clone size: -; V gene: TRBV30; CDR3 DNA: TGTGCCTGGACCTTTGGGCTTAATCAGCCCCAGCATTTT; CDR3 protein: CAWTFGLNQPQHF
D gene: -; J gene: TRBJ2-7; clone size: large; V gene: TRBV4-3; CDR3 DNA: TGCGCCAGCAGCCCAGGGCTGGCCGCGAAGAGCTCCTACGAGCAGTACTTC; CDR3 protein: CASSPGLAAKSSYEQYF
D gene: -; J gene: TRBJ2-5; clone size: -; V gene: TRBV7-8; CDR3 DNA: TGTGCCAGCAGCTTAAAGTTAGGACAACAAGAGACCCAGTACTTC; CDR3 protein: CASSLKLGQQETQYF
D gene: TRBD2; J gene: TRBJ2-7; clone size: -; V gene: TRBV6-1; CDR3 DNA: TGTGCCAGCAGTGAGCCAGGACTAGCGGTACACTCCTACGAGCAGTACTTC; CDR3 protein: CASSEPGLAVHSYEQYF
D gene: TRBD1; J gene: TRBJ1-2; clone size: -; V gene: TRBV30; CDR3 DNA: TGTGCCTGGAGTGTCCGCAGGGGGGTTCCTGGCTACACCTTC; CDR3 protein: CAWSVRRGVPGYTF
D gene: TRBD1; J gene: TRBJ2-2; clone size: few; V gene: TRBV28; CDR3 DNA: TGTGCCAGCAGTCCGCCTCCCGGACAGGACACCGGGGAGCTGTTTTTT; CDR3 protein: CASSPPPGQDTGELFF
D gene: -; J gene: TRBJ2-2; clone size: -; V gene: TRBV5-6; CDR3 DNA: TGTGCCAGCAGCTTGGCCTCAGGGGCCGGGGAGCTGTTTTTT; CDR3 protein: CASSLASGAGELFF
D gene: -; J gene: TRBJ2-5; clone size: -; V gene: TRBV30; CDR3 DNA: TGTGCCTGGAGTGGTGGGGATTGGACCCAGTACTTC; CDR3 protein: CAWSGGDWTQYF
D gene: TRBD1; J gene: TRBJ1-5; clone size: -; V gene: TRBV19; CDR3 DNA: TGTGCCAGTAGTACATTGGGGACAGGATATAGCAATCAGCCCCAGCATTTT; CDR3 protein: CASSTLGTGYSNQPQHF
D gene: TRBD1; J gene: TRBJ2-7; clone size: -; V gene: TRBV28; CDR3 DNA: TGTGCCAGCAGTTACCCAGACAGGGACTACGAGCAGTACTTC; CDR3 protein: CASSYPDRDYEQYF
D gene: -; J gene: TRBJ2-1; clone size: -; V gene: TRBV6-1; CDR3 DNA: TGTGCCAGCAGTGCTCCCACCTCAGGGGGGAATGAGCAGTTCTTC; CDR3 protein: CASSAPTSGGNEQFF
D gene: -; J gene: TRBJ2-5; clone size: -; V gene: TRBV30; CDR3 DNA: TGTGCCTGGAGCTTGGCGGAGACCCAGTACTTC; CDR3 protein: CAWSLAETQYF
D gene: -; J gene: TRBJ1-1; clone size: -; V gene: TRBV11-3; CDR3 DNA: TGTGCCAGCATCCAAGGGTGGGGGAGGAGGACTGAAGCTTTCTTT; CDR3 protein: CASIQGWGRRTEAFF
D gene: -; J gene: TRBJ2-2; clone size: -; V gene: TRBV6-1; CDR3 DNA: TGTGCCAGCAGTGGTTTAGCGACCGGGGAGCTGTTTTTT; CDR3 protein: CASSGLATGELFF
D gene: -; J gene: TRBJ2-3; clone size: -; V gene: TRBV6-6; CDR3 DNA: TGTGCCAGCAGTCTCGGGGGAGGGGGAGATACGCAGTATTTT; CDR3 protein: CASSLGGGGDTQYF
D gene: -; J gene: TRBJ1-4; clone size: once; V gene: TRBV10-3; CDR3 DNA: TGTGCCATCAGGGACTTCGAGACAGGAAAACTGTTTTTT; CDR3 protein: CAIRDFETGKLFF
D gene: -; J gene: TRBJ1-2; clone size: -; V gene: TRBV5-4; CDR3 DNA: TGTGCCAGCAGCTTGGACGGCAGCCTTCGCTACACCTTC; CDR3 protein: CASSLDGSLRYTF
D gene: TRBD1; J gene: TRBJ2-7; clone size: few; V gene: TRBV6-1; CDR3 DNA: TGTGCCATCGGGACAGGGACCTCCTACGAGCAGTACTTC; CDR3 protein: CAIGTGTSYEQYF
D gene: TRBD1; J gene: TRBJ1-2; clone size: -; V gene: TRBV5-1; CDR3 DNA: TGCGCCAGCGGGGACAGGGGTTATGGCTACACCTTC; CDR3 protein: CASGDRGYGYTF
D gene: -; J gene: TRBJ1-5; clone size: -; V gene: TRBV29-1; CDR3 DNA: TGCAGCGTCCCCGGCGGGTCCAATCAGCCCCAGCATTTT; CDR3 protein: CSVPGGSNQPQHF